This record covers a single T cell receptor beta chain. Its antigen is unidentified. The data were taken from a study of OX40 agonist ivuxolimab in advanced cancers. Study background: Three patients, one with hepatocellular carcinoma and two with cutaneous melanoma, achieved partial responses.

Study outcomes and limitations: Clonal expansion was seen in CD4+ and CD8+ blood T cells by week 6 at 0.1 to 3.0 mg/kg.

The CDR3 covers 15 residues. Germline-derived CDR1 and CDR2 are SGHTS and YDEGEE. V lost 4 bases to trimming and J lost 4 bases, with 15 bases between them. Prior autoimmune disease or systemic immunosuppression barred patients. Baseline was the first blood sampling point, followed by cycle 4 day 1 and cycle 7 day 1. Clones were read by immunoSEQ multiplex PCR, and TCRdb kept only the in-frame ones, dropping some. The sample gives around 130,000 clones, over 85% of which show up once; 0.15% to 0.19% is in the top ten. The material sequenced was CD4+ or CD8+ T cells sorted from blood, taken in a trial of the OX40 agonist ivuxolimab. The chain combines TRBV5-8 with TRBJ1-5, with D unclear. This sequence was found in an adult with an advanced solid tumor such as melanoma, head and neck, liver or kidney cancer. CDR3 sequence (DNA): TGTGCCAGCAGCACTCCTGGGCGGGGAAATCAGCCCCAGCATTTT. This gives the protein CASSTPGRGNQPQHF.